Listed below are T cell receptor beta chains from one sample, sequenced in a study of technical replicates of blood from a few donors. Only in-frame clones appear in the TCRdb table, and some are missing; sequencing was by immunoSEQ multiplex PCR. The sample has 75,000 to 95,000 clones; roughly 90% are singletons. The source material was T cells isolated from PBMCs. The source of these receptors is a human donor in good health. CDR3s leave out the opening cysteine and the closing phenylalanine or tryptophan. Fields, in order: CDR3 protein, D gene, V gene, clone size. D genes are given only for firm matches. Expanded clones get a size class; other rows say once, few or many, or leave the size out.

CDR3 protein: ASSQDSSGGPYTQY; D gene: TRBD2; V gene: TRBV4-1; clone size: -
CDR3 protein: ASSFGMNTEAF; D gene: -; V gene: TRBV27; clone size: -
CDR3 protein: ASIGTSEYEQY; D gene: TRBD2; V gene: TRBV6-5; clone size: -
CDR3 protein: SVALAGGYL; D gene: TRBD2; V gene: TRBV29-1; clone size: -
CDR3 protein: AISEGTGGKETQY; D gene: TRBD1; V gene: TRBV10-3; clone size: once
CDR3 protein: ASSYSTSGRPYEQY; D gene: TRBD2; V gene: TRBV6-5; clone size: -
CDR3 protein: AWHQGQVGELF; D gene: TRBD1; V gene: TRBV30; clone size: -
CDR3 protein: ASSWTTTDTQY; D gene: -; V gene: TRBV11-3; clone size: -
CDR3 protein: MAERNEQF; D gene: -; V gene: TRBV20-1; clone size: -
CDR3 protein: ASSQAADRLKDT; D gene: TRBD1; V gene: TRBV4-1; clone size: -
CDR3 protein: SVEVSQGTEAF; D gene: TRBD1; V gene: TRBV29-1; clone size: -
CDR3 protein: ATALTLTGELF; D gene: -; V gene: TRBV6-5; clone size: once
CDR3 protein: SVGGASTYEQY; D gene: -; V gene: TRBV29-1; clone size: -
CDR3 protein: ASAGTAGIYEQY; D gene: TRBD1; V gene: TRBV7-9; clone size: once
CDR3 protein: ASSLSSGELF; D gene: -; V gene: TRBV5-1; clone size: -
CDR3 protein: ASSQVEQGPYYGYT; D gene: -; V gene: TRBV9; clone size: -
CDR3 protein: AWSPGLRNTEAF; D gene: -; V gene: TRBV30; clone size: -
CDR3 protein: ASSEARSEQY; D gene: -; V gene: TRBV6-1; clone size: -
CDR3 protein: ATTWGVNYGYT; D gene: -; V gene: TRBV19; clone size: once
CDR3 protein: ASSPRGDSYSYEQY; D gene: TRBD1; V gene: TRBV4-2; clone size: -
CDR3 protein: ASARGEDTGELF; D gene: -; V gene: TRBV6-5; clone size: medium-sized
CDR3 protein: ASRSLAGGNEQF; D gene: TRBD2; V gene: TRBV13; clone size: once
CDR3 protein: ASSYRENQPQH; D gene: -; V gene: TRBV6-5; clone size: -
CDR3 protein: ASSRTPTNEKLF; D gene: -; V gene: TRBV6-5; clone size: -
CDR3 protein: ASSIDFGGSYNEQF; D gene: -; V gene: TRBV19; clone size: -
CDR3 protein: ASSWRGREKLF; D gene: -; V gene: TRBV5-8; clone size: -
CDR3 protein: SATGSYYNEQF; D gene: -; V gene: TRBV29-1; clone size: -
CDR3 protein: ASSGEGYMNTEAF; D gene: -; V gene: TRBV6-1; clone size: -
CDR3 protein: ASRSENNQPQH; D gene: -; V gene: TRBV28; clone size: -
CDR3 protein: ASSLVAGVVETQY; D gene: TRBD2; V gene: TRBV7-2; clone size: -
CDR3 protein: AWAGGSYNEQF; D gene: -; V gene: TRBV30; clone size: -
CDR3 protein: SVPGTAAPNYGYT; D gene: TRBD1; V gene: TRBV29-1; clone size: -
CDR3 protein: ASSLTSGVNNEQF; D gene: TRBD2; V gene: TRBV7-9; clone size: -
CDR3 protein: ASSQVLRDRVAGYT; D gene: TRBD1; V gene: TRBV4-3; clone size: -
CDR3 protein: ASRGQVGNQPQH; D gene: TRBD1; V gene: TRBV19; clone size: -
CDR3 protein: ASSWGQGGIGYT; D gene: TRBD1; V gene: TRBV9; clone size: -
CDR3 protein: ASSMDRGYQPQH; D gene: TRBD1; V gene: TRBV27; clone size: few
CDR3 protein: ASSADGEQPQH; D gene: -; V gene: TRBV19; clone size: -
CDR3 protein: ASSVRDRVIETQY; D gene: TRBD1; V gene: TRBV25-1; clone size: -
CDR3 protein: ASSPHVTSGSVETQY; D gene: TRBD2; V gene: TRBV5-1; clone size: -
CDR3 protein: ASSQAETDYGYT; D gene: -; V gene: TRBV4-1; clone size: -
CDR3 protein: ASRGGQINYGYT; D gene: TRBD1; V gene: TRBV19; clone size: -
CDR3 protein: ASSQSTGSTDTQY; D gene: -; V gene: TRBV23-1; clone size: once
CDR3 protein: ASILGVADTQY; D gene: -; V gene: TRBV6-1; clone size: once
CDR3 protein: ASRPGTSGRGKTQY; D gene: TRBD2; V gene: TRBV28; clone size: -
CDR3 protein: ASSSRLAGDPDTQY; D gene: TRBD2; V gene: TRBV19; clone size: -
CDR3 protein: ASSSPLADTQY; D gene: -; V gene: TRBV5-1; clone size: -
CDR3 protein: ASGLGLAGGGEQF; D gene: TRBD2; V gene: TRBV12-5; clone size: -
CDR3 protein: ASSLEGAFETQY; D gene: -; V gene: TRBV7-2; clone size: -
CDR3 protein: ASSLYGSSYEQY; D gene: -; V gene: TRBV5-5; clone size: -
CDR3 protein: ASGGLAGRRYEQY; D gene: TRBD2; V gene: TRBV27; clone size: -
CDR3 protein: ARGTSGRSETQY; D gene: TRBD2; V gene: TRBV19; clone size: -
CDR3 protein: ASSLPGLEQF; D gene: -; V gene: TRBV7-9; clone size: -
CDR3 protein: ASSLEFGLVGTDTQY; D gene: TRBD2; V gene: TRBV5-1; clone size: -
CDR3 protein: ASSLEREETYEQY; D gene: TRBD2; V gene: TRBV4-3; clone size: -